The 27 T cell receptor beta chains in this list originate from one sample, sequenced in a study of shared clonotypes between healthy human individuals. Cells designated naive CD8 were CD45RO-negative and were positively selected for CCR7, with terminally differentiated effector memory CD45RA+ cells excluded. Data came from immunoSEQ multiplex PCR; TCRdb stores just in-frame clones and leaves some out. The sample shows some 2.1 million clones, over 85% of them seen only once. The sequenced sample consisted of naive CD8+ T cells from PBMCs. These receptors all stem from a man between 18 and 35 years old in good health. Some clones in this sample may be carry-over from other donors' samples.

CDR3 sequence: CASTTLAERGELFF. CDR3 nucleotides: TGTGCCAGTACTACCTTAGCGGAGCGAGGGGAGCTGTTTTTT. The chain combines TRBV27 with TRBJ2-2, with D perhaps matching TRBD2 (6 bases). Trimming removed 9 bases at V and 8 bases at J, with 19 bases between. Germline CDR1 and CDR2: MNHEY and SMNVEV (reference sequence). CDR3 length: 14 amino acids.

V is TRBV9 and J is TRBJ2-6; 9 nucleotides line up with TRBD1. V lost 0 bases to trimming and J lost 0 bases; unmatched junction nucleotides: 10. The CDR3 length is 20 residues. Germline V CDR1 and CDR2: SGDLS, YYNGEE. The CDR3 protein is CASSVALPGQGSSGANVLTF. CDR3 DNA sequence: TGTGCCAGCAGCGTAGCCCTACCGGGACAGGGCTCCTCTGGGGCCAACGTCCTGACTTTC. Using reference TRBV9 and TRBJ2-6 for the parts outside the CDR3, the full variable domain is DSGVTQTPKHLITATGQRVTLRCSPRSGDLSVYWYQQSLDQGLQFLIQYYNGEERAKGNILERFSAQQFPDLHSELNLSSLELGDSALYFCASSVALPGQGSSGANVLTFGAGSRLTVL.

The chain couples TRBV7-9 to TRBJ2-7; 9 bases fit TRBD2. Looked up from germline, CDR1 is SEHNR and CDR2 is FQNEAQ (reference sequence). The J segment lost 7 bases and the V segment lost 4 bases, leaving 11 bases of the junction unmatched. The CDR3 has 15 amino acids. The CDR3 sequence is CASSSLAGGSGEQYF. The DNA for the CDR3 is TGTGCCAGCAGCTCCCTCGCGGGAGGGTCCGGGGAGCAGTACTTC.

Note on this clone: Other DNA sequences in this specimen translate into the identical CDR3. V and J are TRBV15 and TRBJ2-1; 7 nucleotides line up with TRBD2. V shed 5 bases, J shed 0 bases, and the junction held 7 bases outside the gene matches. CDR1 is LNHNV, CDR2 YYDKDF, per germline (reference sequence). The CDR3 length is 16 residues. This CDR3 is CATSRGREGSYNEQFF. The CDR3 DNA sequence: TGTGCCACCAGCCGAGGGAGGGAGGGCTCCTACAATGAGCAGTTCTTC.

Only one count was recorded for this clone. The CDR3 DNA reads TGTGCCAGTGGCGGCAAGGGTAGCATTCCTTACAATGAGCAGTTCTTC. Translated: CASGGKGSIPYNEQFF. The V and J genes are TRBV19 and TRBJ2-1; D gene ambiguous. Trimming left V 8 bases short and J 4 bases short, with 21 bases between. The CDR3 loop spans 16 amino acids. Germline V lookup: CDR1 LNHDA, CDR2 SQIVND (reference sequence).

This rearrangement joins TRBV27 to TRBJ1-1, with TRBD1 as a possible D gene (6 bases). CDR3 length equals 16 residues. Trimming stripped 4 bases from V and 2 bases from J, with 17 bases between. Germline CDR1 reads MNHEY; CDR2 reads SMNVEV (reference sequence). The CDR3 coding sequence is TGTGCCAGCAGTTACCGACGGGGGGGGCTAAACACTGAAGCTTTCTTT. Encoded protein: CASSYRRGGLNTEAFF.

This clone was seen a single time. CDR3 coding DNA: TGTGCCAGTAGTTTTGCTGAGGGGGTTGAAGCTTTCTTT. It codes for CASSFAEGVEAFF. The chain carries TRBV19 and TRBJ1-1, with D maybe TRBD1 (6 bases). Germline V gene lookup returns CDR1 LNHDA and CDR2 SQIVND (reference sequence). This CDR3 region has 13 residues. V was cut by 5 bases and J by 7 bases, with 14 bases left in between.

J is TRBJ2-7 and V is TRBV10-3; D perhaps matches TRBD1 (6 bases). Germline loops: CDR1 ENHRY, CDR2 SYGVKD. The CDR3 totals 14 residues. V was cut by 0 bases and J by 5 bases, with 11 bases left in between. CDR3 coding DNA: TGTGCCATCAGTGAGTCGATACAGGGTGACGAGCAGTACTTC. This sequence encodes CAISESIQGDEQYF.

This clone appeared once. This chain links TRBV27 with TRBJ2-7; the match to TRBD2 covers 12 bases. The J segment lost 4 bases and the V segment lost 8 bases, leaving 15 bases of the junction unmatched. Germline assignment: CDR1 MNHEY and CDR2 SMNVEV (reference sequence). The CDR3 runs to 17 residues. The CDR3 DNA sequence: TGTGCCAGCTGCCTAACTAGCGGGAGGATTGATTTTTACGAGCAGTACTTC. This translates into CASCLTSGRIDFYEQYF.

The chain joins TRBV12-5 to TRBJ2-7; D unresolved. This CDR3 comprises 12 residues. Trimming removed 7 bases at V and 1 base at J, with 8 bases between. Germline values: CDR1 LGHNT, CDR2 FRNRAP. The CDR3 protein is CASAMGSYEQYF. The CDR3 DNA sequence: TGTGCTAGTGCTATGGGTTCCTACGAGCAGTACTTC.

This clone was detected only a few times. The V and J genes are TRBV5-6 and TRBJ1-1; D is ambiguous. The V and J ends lost 4 bases and 12 bases respectively, with 13 bases between them. This CDR3 is 11 amino acids long. The germline V gene encodes CDR1 SGHDT and CDR2 YYEEEE. This CDR3 is CASSLEGKTFF. CDR3 coding DNA: TGTGCCAGCAGCCTGGAGGGAAAGACTTTCTTT.

The chain employs TRBV19 and TRBJ2-7, with a possible D match to TRBD1 (6 bases). Germline V gene sequence: CDR1 LNHDA, CDR2 SQIVND (reference sequence). This CDR3 is 13 amino acids long. With 4 bases removed from V and 2 bases from J, the gap between germline ends came to 9 bases. The CDR3 loop reads CASSRTVTYEQYF. For the CDR3, the DNA is TGTGCCAGTAGTAGGACAGTTACCTACGAGCAGTACTTC.

This chain joins TRBV7-9 and TRBJ2-1; D tentatively fits TRBD1 or TRBD2 (5 bases each). The CDR3 contains 13 residues. Germline V gene lookup returns CDR1 SEHNR and CDR2 FQNEAQ (reference sequence). The germline V and J ends were trimmed by 6 bases and 5 bases, with 11 bases remaining between them. The CDR3 reads CASSWDRNNEQFF. As DNA, the CDR3 is TGTGCCAGCAGTTGGGACCGAAACAATGAGCAGTTCTTC. The variable domain in full, with the rest retrieved from reference TRBV7-9 and TRBJ2-1, is DTGVSQNPRHKITKRGQNVTFRCDPISEHNRLYWYRQTLGQGPEFLTYFQNEAQLEKSRLLSDRFSAERPKGSFSTLEIQRTEQGDSAMYLCASSWDRNNEQFFGPGTRLTVL.

This chain joins TRBV5-5 and TRBJ2-1; tentatively, D is TRBD2 (6 bases). The CDR3 totals 14 residues. The V gene's germline CDR1 is SGHKS and CDR2 YYEKEE (reference sequence). The V end was cut by 10 bases, the J end by 0 bases, with 14 bases between. The CDR3 protein is CAGRAGLSYNEQFF. CDR3 DNA sequence: TGTGCCGGAAGAGCGGGTCTCTCCTACAATGAGCAGTTCTTC.

The CDR3 spells CASSSRTGFYEQYF. DNA for the CDR3: TGTGCCAGCAGTTCCCGGACAGGGTTCTACGAGCAGTACTTC. The rearrangement uses TRBV27 and TRBJ2-7; 8 bases are shared with TRBD1. With V trimmed by 4 bases and J by 3 bases, 5 bases remained unmatched. Per germline, CDR1 MNHEY and CDR2 SMNVEV (reference sequence). The CDR3 loop spans 14 amino acids.

This clone was found a few times. The same CDR3 is also encoded by other DNA sequences in this sample. The chain couples TRBV19 to TRBJ1-5; D uncertain. This CDR3 region has 15 residues. Per the germline V gene, CDR1 is LNHDA and CDR2 is SQIVND (reference sequence). V was clipped by 3 bases and J by 0 bases, with 9 bases between them. CDR3 sequence reads: CASSIGDYSNQPQHF. In DNA, the CDR3 is TGTGCCAGTAGTATTGGGGATTATAGCAATCAGCCCCAGCATTTT.

CDR3 region: CASSSSGTLSYNEQFF. The CDR3 DNA is TGTGCCAGCAGCTCCTCCGGGACTTTGTCCTACAATGAGCAGTTCTTC. The rearrangement uses TRBV7-8 and TRBJ2-1, with D possibly matching TRBD2 (6 bases). Trimming took off 4 bases at V and 1 base at J, with 14 bases between the two ends. Germline V gene lookup returns CDR1 SGHVS and CDR2 FQNEAQ. The CDR3 loop spans 16 amino acids.

The V gene is TRBV15, the J gene TRBJ1-2, with 9 nucleotides matching TRBD1. The CDR3 runs to 15 residues. Germline loops: CDR1 LNHNV, CDR2 YYDKDF (reference sequence). V was clipped by 4 bases and J by 7 bases; unmatched bases: 10. CDR3 coding DNA: TGTGCCACCAGCAAAACTGTCGAACAGGGGGCTGGCTACACCTTC. This sequence encodes CATSKTVEQGAGYTF. Combining the CDR3 with reference TRBV15 and TRBJ1-2 gives the whole variable domain DAMVIQNPRYQVTQFGKPVTLSCSQTLNHNVMYWYQQKSSQAPKLLFHYYDKDFNNEADTPDNFQSRRPNTSFCFLDIRSPGLGDTAMYLCATSKTVEQGAGYTFGSGTRLTVV.

This chain uses TRBV29-1 with TRBJ1-2; D perhaps matches TRBD1 (5 bases). Trimming removed 5 bases at V and 8 bases at J, with 18 bases between. The V gene's germline CDR1 is SQVTM and CDR2 ANQGSEA. The length of the CDR3 is 13 residues. CDR3: CSVPVGGDLGYTF. CDR3 coding DNA: TGCAGCGTTCCCGTCGGGGGGGATTTAGGCTACACCTTC. Together with reference TRBV29-1 and TRBJ1-2, the CDR3 gives the full variable domain: SAVISQKPSRDICQRGTSLTIQCQVDSQVTMMFWYRQQPGQSLTLIATANQGSEATYESGFVIDKFPISRPNLTFSTLTVSNMSPEDSSIYLCSVPVGGDLGYTFGSGTRLTVV.

The rearrangement links TRBV7-8 to TRBJ2-4; D call uncertain. Germline V gives CDR1 SGHVS, CDR2 FQNEAQ. Trimming took 2 bases from V and 8 from J, leaving 7 bases between them. The length of the CDR3 is 12 residues. CDR3 bases: TGTGCCAGCAGCTTAACACGGGACATTCAGTACTTC. It codes for CASSLTRDIQYF. Combining the CDR3 with reference TRBV7-8 and TRBJ2-4 gives the whole variable domain GAGVSQSPRYKVAKRGQDVALRCDPISGHVSLFWYQQALGQGPEFLTYFQNEAQLDKSGLPSDRFFAERPEGSVSTLKIQRTQQEDSAVYLCASSLTRDIQYFGAGTRLSVL.

V is TRBV7-9 and J is TRBJ2-7; D gene ambiguous. V dropped 8 bases and J dropped 2 bases, with 19 bases sitting between them. Germline loops: CDR1 SEHNR, CDR2 FQNEAQ (reference sequence). The CDR3 is made up of 15 amino acids. The CDR3 is CASENMHGPPYEQYF. The CDR3 bases are TGTGCCAGCGAAAATATGCATGGGCCACCCTACGAGCAGTACTTC.

J is TRBJ2-7 and V is TRBV5-4; D not certain. Between the trimmed V and J ends, which lost 4 bases and 2 bases, there was a span of 16 bases. CDR1 is SGHNT and CDR2 is YYREEE in the germline V gene (reference sequence). CDR3 length equals 15 residues. The CDR3, as DNA: TGTGCCAGCAGCCCACGGTTGGGCCCAACCTACGAGCAGTACTTC. It encodes CASSPRLGPTYEQYF.

Turning to this clone: This sample also contains other DNA sequences that code for the same CDR3. J is TRBJ1-4 and V is TRBV27; maybe TRBD1 (5 bases). V lost 1 base, J lost 0 bases, and 9 bases lay in between. CDR3 size: 16 residues. In germline, CDR1 is MNHEY, CDR2 SMNVEV (reference sequence). CDR3 DNA: TGTGCCAGCAGTTTATTGGGGCCCTCAACTAATGAAAAACTGTTTTTT. Protein product: CASSLLGPSTNEKLFF. Full variable domain (missing parts from reference TRBV27 and TRBJ1-4): EAQVTQNPRYLITVTGKKLTVTCSQNMNHEYMSWYRQDPGLGLRQIYYSMNVEVTDKGDVPEGYKVSRKEKRNFPLILESPSPNQTSLYFCASSLLGPSTNEKLFFGSGTQLSVL.

This sequence joins TRBV27 and TRBJ2-5, with 8 nucleotides matching TRBD2. The germline V gene has CDR1 MNHEY and CDR2 SMNVEV (reference sequence). V trimming: 6 bases; J trimming: 5 bases; junction bases outside the gene matches: 17. This CDR3 region has 17 residues. The CDR3 sequence: CASSLHSYGRAGETQYF. The CDR3 region has the DNA TGTGCCAGCAGCCTGCATTCATACGGGAGGGCCGGGGAGACCCAGTACTTC.

A word on this clone: At the DNA level, this CDR3 is encoded by other sequences in the same sample as well. The rearrangement links TRBV7-9 to TRBJ2-7; no clear D. Germline CDR1 SEHNR, CDR2 FQNEAQ (reference sequence). V was shortened by 2 bases and J by 4 bases, with 3 bases between the two germline ends. The CDR3 is 11 residues long. The CDR3 nucleotides read TGTGCCAGCAGCTTATTTTACGAGCAGTACTTC. Translated: CASSLFYEQYF.

The rearrangement links TRBV4-1 to TRBJ2-2, with TRBD2 identical over 11 bases. CDR1 and CDR2 from the germline V gene are MGHRA and YSYEKL. The CDR3 consists of 18 residues. The V segment lost 1 base and the J segment 0 bases; nucleotides outside the gene matches: 4. The CDR3 reads CASSQGLAGGPNTGELFF. The CDR3, as DNA: TGCGCCAGCAGCCAAGGTCTAGCGGGAGGCCCGAACACCGGGGAGCTGTTTTTT.

V is TRBV5-1 and J is TRBJ2-7; TRBD1 or TRBD2 may be the D gene (5 bases each). V was pared by 4 bases and J by 5 bases, with 7 bases between. The CDR3 contains 11 residues. CDR1 and CDR2 from the germline V gene are SGHRS and YFSETQ. DNA of the CDR3: TGCGCCAGCAGCAAGGGACACGAGCAGTACTTC. Translation gives CASSKGHEQYF. The full variable domain, completed using reference TRBV5-1 and TRBJ2-7, is KAGVTQTPRYLIKTRGQQVTLSCSPISGHRSVSWYQQTPGQGLQFLFEYFSETQRNKGNFPGRFSGRQFSNSRSEMNVSTLELGDSALYLCASSKGHEQYFGPGTRLTVT.